This T cell receptor beta chain stems from a study of OX40 agonist ivuxolimab in advanced cancers. Points on this clone: Its specificity is not known.

With autoimmune disease history or systemic immunosuppression, patients were excluded. At baseline, cycle 4 day 1, and cycle 7 day 1, blood was sampled. Study-level findings and limits: On average, a greater number of expanded clones characterised CD8+ T cells relative to CD4+.

Clones were sequenced by immunoSEQ multiplex PCR, and TCRdb holds only the in-frame ones, with some missing. Here the sample spans 55,000 to 75,000 clones, about four fifths being singletons. This TCR was recovered from an adult with an advanced solid tumor such as melanoma, head and neck, liver or kidney cancer. The sample here was CD4+ or CD8+ T cells sorted from blood, taken in a trial of the OX40 agonist ivuxolimab.

The CDR3 spells CASSPPGTGIQYF. CDR3 sequence (DNA): TGTGCCAGCAGCCCCCCGGGGACTGGTATTCAGTATTTT. V gene TRBV5-4 combines with J gene TRBJ2-3; possibly TRBD2 for D (6 bases). Germline V gives CDR1 SGHNT, CDR2 YYREEE (reference sequence). The CDR3 contains 13 residues. The V and J ends lost 4 bases and 12 bases respectively, with 18 bases between them. Based on the CDR3 plus reference TRBV5-4 and TRBJ2-3, the full variable domain is ETGVTQSPTHLIKTRGQQVTLRCSSQSGHNTVSWYQQALGQGPQFIFQYYREEENGRGNFPPRFSGLQFPNYSSELNVNALELDDSALYLCASSPPGTGIQYFGPGTRLTVL.